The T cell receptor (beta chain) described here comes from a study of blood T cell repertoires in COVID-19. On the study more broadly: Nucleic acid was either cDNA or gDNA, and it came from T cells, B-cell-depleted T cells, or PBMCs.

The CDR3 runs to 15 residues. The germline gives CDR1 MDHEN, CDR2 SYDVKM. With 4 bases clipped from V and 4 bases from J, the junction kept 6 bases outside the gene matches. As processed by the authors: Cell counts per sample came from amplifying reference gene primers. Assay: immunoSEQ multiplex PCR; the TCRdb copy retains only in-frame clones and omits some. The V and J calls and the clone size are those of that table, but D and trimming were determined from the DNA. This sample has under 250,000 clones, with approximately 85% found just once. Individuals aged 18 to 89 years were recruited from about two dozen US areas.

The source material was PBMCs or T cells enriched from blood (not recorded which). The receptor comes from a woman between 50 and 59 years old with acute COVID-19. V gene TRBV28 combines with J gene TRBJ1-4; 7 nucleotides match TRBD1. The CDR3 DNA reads TGTGCCAGCAGTTCCTCAGGGGGATTTAATGAAAAACTGTTTTTT. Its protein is CASSSSGGFNEKLFF.